One and the same sample provided the 30 T cell receptor beta chains below, sequenced in a study of shared clonotypes between healthy human individuals. The data were produced by immunoSEQ multiplex PCR, yet TCRdb's version contains in-frame clones alone and is incomplete. The sample contains some 240,000 clones, 65% of which appear only once. What was sequenced was memory CD4+ T cells sorted from blood. Subset indicated: CD45RA-negative fraction. Receptor source: a man aged 25 to 45 in good health.

The sample holds a few counts of this clone. The gene calls are TRBV10-3 and TRBJ1-2, with 7 bases identical to TRBD1. V was pared by 3 bases and J by 4 bases, with 5 bases of the junction left unmatched. Germline loops: CDR1 ENHRY, CDR2 SYGVKD. This CDR3 is 14 amino acids long. CDR3 residues: CAISDSTGTYGYTF. The CDR3 DNA sequence: TGTGCCATCAGTGATTCGACAGGGACCTATGGCTACACCTTC.

This rearrangement joins TRBV5-6 to TRBJ2-2; no firm D call. This CDR3 spans 15 amino acids. Germline loops: CDR1 SGHDT, CDR2 YYEEEE. Trimming took off 0 bases at V and 8 bases at J, with 14 bases between the two ends. The CDR3 loop reads CASSLGSLVSGELFF. In DNA form, the CDR3 reads TGTGCCAGCAGCTTGGGCTCGTTGGTGTCGGGGGAGCTGTTTTTT. The whole variable domain, filled in from reference TRBV5-6 and TRBJ2-2, reads DAGVTQSPTHLIKTRGQQVTLRCSPKSGHDTVSWYQQALGQGPQFIFQYYEEEERQRGNFPDRFSGHQFPNYSSELNVNALLLGDSALYLCASSLGSLVSGELFFGEGSRLTVL.

DNA of the CDR3: TGCGCCAGCAGCTTCCTATCGAGCTCCTACAATGAGCAGTTCTTC. As protein: CASSFLSSSYNEQFF. The gene calls are TRBV5-1 and TRBJ2-1, with D unclear. CDR3 length equals 15 residues. V was cut by 2 bases and J by 0 bases, with 9 bases left in between. Germline assignment: CDR1 SGHRS and CDR2 YFSETQ.

This clone has a handful of counts. The chain recombines TRBV6-6 with TRBJ2-5; D unresolved. The V end was cut by 3 bases, the J end by 1 base, with 6 bases between. This CDR3 is 13 amino acids long. Germline CDR1 and CDR2: MNHNY and SVGAGI (reference sequence). The CDR3 region is CASSYGGQETQYF. For the CDR3, the DNA is TGTGCCAGCAGTTATGGCGGCCAAGAGACCCAGTACTTC.

This clone has only a few counts. Other nucleotide sequences in the sample specify the same CDR3. This rearrangement joins TRBV28 to TRBJ2-7; 7 nucleotides align to TRBD2. The J segment lost 6 bases and the V segment lost 6 bases, leaving 14 bases of the junction unmatched. The CDR3 sequence is 15 residues long. Germline CDR1 is MDHEN and CDR2 is SYDVKM. The CDR3 spells CASSTPRTRLIEQYF. For the CDR3, the DNA is TGTGCCAGCAGCACCCCCCGGACTAGGTTAATCGAGCAGTACTTC. Full variable domain (remainder filled in from reference TRBV28 and TRBJ2-7): DVKVTQSSRYLVKRTGEKVFLECVQDMDHENMFWYRQDPGLGLRLIYFSYDVKMKEKGDIPEGYSVSREKKERFSLILESASTNQTSMYLCASSTPRTRLIEQYFGPGTRLTVT.

This chain uses TRBV28 with TRBJ1-4; a weak D match, TRBD1 (5 bases). The germline V gene encodes CDR1 MDHEN and CDR2 SYDVKM. The V end lost 3 bases, the J end lost 0 bases, and 14 bases lay between the germline ends. The CDR3 runs 17 residues. CDR3 amino acids: CASSLEKKTATNEKLFF. The CDR3 DNA reads TGTGCCAGCAGTTTGGAAAAGAAGACAGCAACTAATGAAAAACTGTTTTTT.

This clone was recorded many times. The chain is built from TRBV5-5 and TRBJ2-3; no firm D call. Trimming removed 4 bases at V and 11 bases at J, with 17 bases between. Germline-derived CDR1 and CDR2 are SGHKS and YYEKEE (reference sequence). The CDR3 sequence is 13 residues long. CDR3 sequence: CASSPEPQTLQYF. CDR3 nucleotides: TGTGCCAGCAGCCCCGAGCCCCAGACTCTGCAGTATTTT. The full variable domain, rest sourced from reference TRBV5-5 and TRBJ2-3, is DAGVTQSPTHLIKTRGQQVTLRCSPISGHKSVSWYQQVLGQGPQFIFQYYEKEERGRGNFPDRFSARQFPNYSSELNVNALLLGDSALYLCASSPEPQTLQYFGPGTRLTVL.

The J gene is TRBJ2-3, the V gene TRBV10-2; D not certain. Trimming took 0 bases from V and 5 from J, leaving 12 bases between them. The length of the CDR3 is 15 residues. CDR1 is WSHSY, CDR2 SAAADI, per germline. CDR3 sequence: CASSESRPFRDTQYF. DNA of the CDR3: TGCGCCAGCAGTGAGTCCAGGCCATTCCGAGATACGCAGTATTTT.

This clone appeared a single time. V is TRBV28 and J is TRBJ2-5; tentative D call: TRBD2 (6 bases). Per germline, CDR1 MDHEN and CDR2 SYDVKM. V lost 3 bases and J 9 bases, leaving 11 bases between the germline ends. The CDR3 extends over 12 amino acids. The CDR3 bases are TGTGCCAGCAGTTTTGGGGGGAGACCCCAGTACTTC. This gives the protein CASSFGGRPQYF.

The chain carries TRBV2 and TRBJ2-7; TRBD1 or TRBD2 may be the D gene (5 bases each). Germline values: CDR1 SNHLY, CDR2 FYNNEI. V lost 5 bases, J lost 6 bases, and 17 bases lay in between. The CDR3 covers 14 residues. CDR3 bases: TGTGCCAGCAGTCCGGGGCGCCTAGGTTCCGAGCAGTACTTC. Amino acid sequence: CASSPGRLGSEQYF.

The chain has TRBV6-1 and TRBJ2-1; D may correspond to TRBD1 or TRBD2 (5 bases each). The CDR3 totals 15 residues. V gave up 2 bases and J gave up 12 bases, with 20 bases separating them. Per germline, CDR1 MNHNS and CDR2 SASEGT. CDR3 bases: TGTGCCAGCAGTGAATTTGGGTATGGGGACCAGAGGCAGTTCTTC. It yields the protein CASSEFGYGDQRQFF.

V usage is TRBV10-2 and J usage is TRBJ2-5; possibly TRBD2 for D (5 bases). Trimming stripped 7 bases from V and 5 bases from J, with 14 bases between. Germline CDR1 reads WSHSY; CDR2 reads SAAADI. The CDR3 has 13 amino acids. CDR3 sequence: CASTRGGWETQYF. The CDR3 bases are TGCGCCAGCACTAGAGGAGGTTGGGAGACCCAGTACTTC.

V and J are TRBV5-5 and TRBJ2-6; D not resolved. CDR1 SGHKS and CDR2 YYEKEE come from the germline V gene (reference sequence). The CDR3 is 15 residues long. V dropped 4 bases and J dropped 0 bases, with 8 bases sitting between them. CDR3 residues: CASSPQSSGANVLTF. As DNA, the CDR3 is TGTGCCAGCAGCCCCCAGAGCTCTGGGGCCAACGTCCTGACTTTC.

The J gene is TRBJ2-7, the V gene TRBV5-4; TRBD2 is a possible D gene (6 bases). V was cut by 4 bases and J by 0 bases, with 11 bases left in between. The germline CDR1 and CDR2 sequences are SGHNT and YYREEE (reference sequence). CDR3 length: 14 amino acids. DNA of the CDR3: TGTGCCAGCAGCACCTCGACTAGCTCCTACGAGCAGTACTTC. Translating gives CASSTSTSSYEQYF.

J is TRBJ2-3 and V is TRBV7-2; no firm D call. Trimming left V 1 base short and J 4 bases short, with 9 bases between. The CDR3 covers 14 residues. In germline, CDR1 is SGHTA, CDR2 FQGNSA. As DNA, the CDR3 is TGTGCCAGCAGCTTAGAAGCCCCTGCAGATACGCAGTATTTT. This sequence encodes CASSLEAPADTQYF.

The chain carries TRBV7-2 and TRBJ2-3; 7 bases map to TRBD1. V shed 4 bases and J 6 bases; nucleotides not matched to a gene: 7. The length of the CDR3 is 14 residues. In germline, CDR1 is SGHTA, CDR2 FQGNSA. CDR3 sequence reads: CASSSLDRTDTQYF. CDR3 nucleotide sequence: TGTGCCAGCAGCTCCCTGGACAGGACGGATACGCAGTATTTT.

The rearrangement uses TRBV6-4 and TRBJ2-3, with 11 bases identical to TRBD2. CDR3 size: 16 residues. V shed 4 bases, J shed 2 bases, and the junction held 5 bases outside the gene matches. Germline assignment: CDR1 MRHNA and CDR2 SNTAGT. CDR3 sequence reads: CASSVTSGSITDTQYF. The CDR3 nucleotides are TGTGCCAGCAGTGTAACTAGCGGGAGTATCACAGATACGCAGTATTTT.

The rearrangement uses TRBV6-6 and TRBJ1-5; 7 bases agree with TRBD1. The CDR3 has 16 residues. Germline V CDR1 and CDR2: MNHNY, SVGAGI (reference sequence). V gave up 0 bases and J gave up 2 bases; unmatched junction bases: 4. DNA of the CDR3: TGTGCCAGCAGTTACTCAAGGGGGCCCGGCAATCAGCCCCAGCATTTT. Translating gives CASSYSRGPGNQPQHF.

The rearrangement uses TRBV7-8 and TRBJ2-7, with D perhaps being TRBD1 or TRBD2 (5 bases each). The CDR3 is 15 amino acids. From germline, CDR1 is SGHVS and CDR2 FQNEAQ. V was clipped by 1 base and J by 6 bases, with 16 bases between them. The CDR3 region is CASSLVGGTPGEQYF. Here the CDR3 DNA reads TGTGCCAGCAGCTTAGTAGGTGGGACCCCCGGCGAGCAGTACTTC.

This chain uses TRBV18 with TRBJ2-1; D is perhaps TRBD2 (7 bases). The CDR3 runs 16 residues. The germline V and J ends were trimmed by 2 bases and 4 bases, with 15 bases remaining between them. Germline loops: CDR1 KGHSH, CDR2 LQKENI. CDR3 DNA sequence: TGTGCCAGCTCACCAAGGGGGGGCACACAGTACAATGAGCAGTTCTTC. Encoded protein: CASSPRGGTQYNEQFF.

Concerning this clone itself: The sample contains more than one DNA sequence encoding this CDR3. The gene calls are TRBV10-2 and TRBJ1-2; TRBD1 might be the D (5 bases). From germline, CDR1 is WSHSY and CDR2 SAAADI. CDR3 size: 13 residues. V lost 6 bases and J lost 0, with 8 bases in between. CDR3 sequence (DNA): TGCGCCAGCAGGGGACGAGCTAACTATGGCTACACCTTC. This codes for CASRGRANYGYTF.

This clone occurred a few times. The gene calls are TRBV29-1 and TRBJ2-4; TRBD2 matches at 10 bases. Germline CDR1 is SQVTM and CDR2 is ANQGSEA. The CDR3 is 13 amino acids. The V and J ends lost 2 bases and 7 bases, in that order; junction bases with no gene match: 2. CDR3: CSVELAGANIQYF. CDR3 nucleotides: TGCAGCGTTGAACTAGCGGGAGCGAACATTCAGTACTTC.

This rearrangement joins TRBV6-1 to TRBJ2-7, with TRBD2 as a possible D gene (6 bases). The CDR3 has 12 amino acids. CDR1 is MNHNS and CDR2 is SASEGT in the germline V gene. The V gene lost 7 bases and the J gene lost 6 bases, with 13 bases spanning the gap. The CDR3 is CASKKDGGEQYF. The CDR3 DNA reads TGTGCCAGCAAAAAGGACGGGGGCGAGCAGTACTTC.

This clone was picked up a small number of times. The chain employs TRBV4-2 and TRBJ1-2; D gene unclear. V lost 1 base, J lost 0 bases, and 18 bases lay in between. The CDR3 totals 18 residues. In germline, CDR1 is LGHNA, CDR2 YNFKEQ. CDR3 DNA: TGTGCCAGCAGCCAAGGGATCAATTTCGGGAGTCCTAACTATGGCTACACCTTC. This codes for CASSQGINFGSPNYGYTF.

The chain combines TRBV7-2 with TRBJ2-5; the D gene could be TRBD1 or TRBD2 (5 bases each). Germline CDR1 is SGHTA and CDR2 is FQGNSA. CDR3 size: 15 residues. V lost 2 bases to trimming and J lost 7 bases, with 17 bases between them. The CDR3 DNA reads as TGTGCCAGCAGCTTAACCCGGGACCAGGCTGGGACCCAGTACTTC. This sequence encodes CASSLTRDQAGTQYF.

The chain carries TRBV19 and TRBJ2-1; D not certain. This CDR3 region has 14 residues. V lost 10 bases to trimming and J lost 4 bases, with 17 bases between them. The germline V gene encodes CDR1 LNHDA and CDR2 SQIVND (reference sequence). CDR3 sequence (DNA): TGTGCCACCCATCTATCCGGTTTTTACAATGAGCAGTTCTTC. It yields the protein CATHLSGFYNEQFF. Looking up the rest from reference TRBV19 and TRBJ2-1 gives the full variable domain: DGGITQSPKYLFRKEGQNVTLSCEQNLNHDAMYWYRQDPGQGLRLIYYSQIVNDFQKGDIAEGYSVSREKKESFPLTVTSAQKNPTAFYLCATHLSGFYNEQFFGPGTRLTVL.

This clone was detected only once. The rearrangement uses TRBV6-6 and TRBJ2-3, with a tentative D call TRBD2 (6 bases). CDR1 and CDR2 from the germline V gene are MNHNY and SVGAGI (reference sequence). The CDR3 is 15 residues long. The V gene lost 6 bases and the J gene lost 4 bases, with 17 bases spanning the gap. The CDR3 loop reads CASSPFTGDADTQYF. As DNA, the CDR3 is TGTGCCAGCAGCCCCTTTACGGGAGATGCAGATACGCAGTATTTT.

This rearrangement joins TRBV5-1 to TRBJ2-2; 7 bases agree with TRBD1. The V gene's germline CDR1 is SGHRS and CDR2 YFSETQ. V shed 1 base, J shed 5 bases, and the junction held 2 bases outside the gene matches. This CDR3 is 14 amino acids long. CDR3 region: CASSLQGVTGELFF. The CDR3 DNA sequence: TGCGCCAGCAGCTTGCAGGGGGTTACCGGGGAGCTGTTTTTT. The full variable domain, in which reference TRBV5-1 and TRBJ2-2 provide the parts outside the CDR3, is KAGVTQTPRYLIKTRGQQVTLSCSPISGHRSVSWYQQTPGQGLQFLFEYFSETQRNKGNFPGRFSGRQFSNSRSEMNVSTLELGDSALYLCASSLQGVTGELFFGEGSRLTVL.

The CDR3 is CASSLQVSSYEQYF. The CDR3 bases are TGCGCCAGCAGTCTTCAAGTAAGCTCCTACGAGCAGTACTTC. The chain uses TRBV5-1 and TRBJ2-7; no clear D gene. This CDR3 has 14 residues. V was cut by 5 bases and J by 0 bases, with 12 bases left in between. Germline CDR1 SGHRS, CDR2 YFSETQ.

This clone showed up just once. The rearrangement links TRBV9 to TRBJ2-3; D is unresolved. Deletions cut 4 bases from V and 6 bases from J, with 12 bases between. The CDR3 spans 13 residues. Germline V gene sequence: CDR1 SGDLS, CDR2 YYNGEE. The CDR3 here is CASSQVSQDTQYF. The CDR3 nucleotides read TGTGCCAGCAGCCAGGTGTCCCAGGATACGCAGTATTTT.